The rows below give T cell receptor beta chains drawn from one sample of a study of a mutant IDH1 vaccine in newly diagnosed glioma. Only in-frame clones appear in the TCRdb table, and some are missing; sequencing was by immunoSEQ multiplex PCR. This sample has under 50,000 clones, with approximately 90% found just once. No antigen has been assigned to these receptors. The sample here was PBMCs, taken from a glioma patient whose treatment included an IDH1 peptide vaccine. All receptors derive from a middle-aged woman with glioma. CDR3s leave out the opening cysteine and the closing phenylalanine or tryptophan. The order of the fields is J gene, V gene, CDR3 protein.

>TRBJ2-5|TRBV2
ASSEQGGLRGETQY
>TRBJ2-1|TRBV2
ASSEVVAGGLVNEQF
>TRBJ1-1|TRBV5-1
ASSLAGGHGTEAF
>TRBJ1-4|TRBV27
ASSPWTGGTNEKLF
>TRBJ2-7|TRBV6-1
ASSERLRSYEQY
>TRBJ2-7|TRBV5-8
ASSADRGEQY
>TRBJ2-1|TRBV5-1
ASSWGLADNEQF
>TRBJ2-1|TRBV6-5
ASSYSPGGSNEQF
>TRBJ1-2|TRBV28
ATLTPNDYGYT
>TRBJ2-1|TRBV25-1
ASSEGAGAYNEQF
>TRBJ2-5|TRBV6-1
ASSRSGLAQETQY
>TRBJ1-1|TRBV5-6
ASSSSGHKNTEAF
>TRBJ2-5|TRBV2
ASRKGLAGGLGTQY
>TRBJ1-5|TRBV7-9
ASSPKGGEAQH
>TRBJ1-5|TRBV18
ASSPGQVGSGQPQH
>TRBJ1-6|TRBV5-5
ASSPRGPLGGPLH
>TRBJ2-2|TRBV27
ASSPPWTSGRAVTGELF
>TRBJ2-7|TRBV5-1
ASSTGPGGNYEQY
>TRBJ1-5|TRBV2
ASSPDRGGQPQH
>TRBJ2-7|TRBV10-3
ASSGTGDYEQY
>TRBJ2-4|TRBV5-1
ASSLEGLAGHKNIQY
>TRBJ1-6|TRBV15
ATSRDFASPLH
>TRBJ2-7|TRBV2
ASSSGTDTYEQY
>TRBJ1-6|TRBV7-6
ASSLAGRQGPSPLH
>TRBJ2-3|TRBV4-1
ASSQDRTSTSDTQY
>TRBJ2-1|TRBV13
ASSPSGTSGYNEQF
>TRBJ2-3|TRBV6-1
ASSVVGGSTDTQY
>TRBJ2-7|TRBV6-6
ASSNSGRAYEQY
>TRBJ2-6|TRBV7-2
ASSLVSGVGGANVLT
>TRBJ1-3|TRBV6-5
ASSYGLGSGNTIY
>TRBJ1-5|TRBV10-3
AISESFDTYSNQPQH
>TRBJ2-2|TRBV7-8
ASSPGPLVGELF
>TRBJ1-5|TRBV2
ASSPGVNQPQH
>TRBJ1-5|TRBV19
ASSIRAGGNQPQH
>TRBJ1-5|TRBV7-7
ASSLGPPTDSHSNQPQH
>TRBJ2-2|TRBV30
AWSGAGTNTGELF
>TRBJ2-3|TRBV25-1
ASSSRGVLWTDTQY
>TRBJ2-3|TRBV25-1
ASSESGLAGSNTQY
>TRBJ2-3|TRBV9
ASSVASTDTQY
>TRBJ1-5|TRBV4-2
ASSQGPDQPQH
>TRBJ1-1|TRBV6-6
ASRQNRDLNTEAF
>TRBJ2-1|TRBV2
ASSVSGDYYNEQF
>TRBJ1-2|TRBV6-5
ASSLGRNYGYT
>TRBJ2-6|TRBV7-9
ASSFGTGMVGANVLT
>TRBJ2-3|TRBV4-3
ASSQLPGQVTDTQY
>TRBJ1-6|TRBV18
ASSPFRPDLDSPLH
>TRBJ2-5|TRBV4-3
ASSLTGTDQETQY
>TRBJ2-4|TRBV19
ASSIDDRHYIQY
>TRBJ1-5|TRBV6-5
ASRSGTVSNQPQH
>TRBJ2-7|TRBV19
ASSYRAESEQY
>TRBJ1-4|TRBV6-5
ASSYELGGKLF
>TRBJ1-2|TRBV7-9
ASSTQGAYGYT
>TRBJ2-1|TRBV4-1
ASSQDRTASSYNEQF
>TRBJ1-6|TRBV7-8
ASIPGTVNSPLH